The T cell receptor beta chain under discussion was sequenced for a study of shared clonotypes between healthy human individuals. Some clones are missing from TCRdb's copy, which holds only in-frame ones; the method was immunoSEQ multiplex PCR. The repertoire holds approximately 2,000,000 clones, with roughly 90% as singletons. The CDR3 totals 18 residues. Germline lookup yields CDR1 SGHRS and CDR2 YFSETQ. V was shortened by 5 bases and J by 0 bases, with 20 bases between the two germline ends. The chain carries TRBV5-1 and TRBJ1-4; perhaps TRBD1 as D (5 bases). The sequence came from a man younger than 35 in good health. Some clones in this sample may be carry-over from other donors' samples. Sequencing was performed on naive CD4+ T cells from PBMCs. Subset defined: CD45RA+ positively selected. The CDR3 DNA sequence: TGCGCCAGCAGTCAACGGCTTGGGACCGATTCAACTAATGAAAAACTGTTTTTT. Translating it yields CASSQRLGTDSTNEKLFF.